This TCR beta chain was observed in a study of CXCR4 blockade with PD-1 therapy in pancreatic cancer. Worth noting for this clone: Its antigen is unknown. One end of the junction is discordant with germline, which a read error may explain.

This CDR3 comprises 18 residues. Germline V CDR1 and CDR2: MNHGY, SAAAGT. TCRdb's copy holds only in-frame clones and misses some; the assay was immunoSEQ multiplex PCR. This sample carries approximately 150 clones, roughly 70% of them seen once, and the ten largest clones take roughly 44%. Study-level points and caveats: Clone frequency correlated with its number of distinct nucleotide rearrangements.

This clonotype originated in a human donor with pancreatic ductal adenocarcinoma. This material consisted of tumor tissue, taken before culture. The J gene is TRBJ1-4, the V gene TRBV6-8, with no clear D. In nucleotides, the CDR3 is TGTGCCGGCAGTGACTGTCCAAGTCTCCTAGTCGACAATGAAAAACTGTTTTTT. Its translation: CAGSDCPSLLVDNEKLFF.